The 9 T cell receptor beta chains below all came from one sample that was sequenced in a study of beta chain features in type 1 diabetes. Whole-study results and caveats: Significant though moderate, a shortening of TCRB CDR3s appeared in all four CD4+ subsets of Type 1 diabetes patients.

Which antigens these TCRs recognize remains unknown. The study reverse transcribed the entire isolated RNA, so it sequenced expressed TCRB transcripts. Data came from immunoSEQ multiplex PCR; TCRdb stores just in-frame clones and leaves some out. Seen here are approximately 170,000 clones, almost 8% observed once, and the top ten hold roughly 0.5%. Input material: central memory CD4+ T cells from blood. All receptors come from a young man with type 1 diabetes.

J is TRBJ2-7 and V is TRBV18; D is possibly TRBD1 (8 bases). From germline, CDR1 is KGHSH and CDR2 LQKENI. V was pared by 4 bases and J by 5 bases, with 12 bases between. The CDR3 has 13 residues. The CDR3 reads CASSLQGGNEQYF. For the CDR3, the DNA is TGTGCCAGCTCACTACAGGGGGGGAACGAGCAGTACTTC. Combining the CDR3 with reference TRBV18 and TRBJ2-7 gives the whole variable domain NAGVMQNPRHLVRRRGQEARLRCSPMKGHSHVYWYRQLPEEGLKFMVYLQKENIIDESGMPKERFSAEFPKEGPSILRIQQVVRGDSAAYFCASSLQGGNEQYFGPGTRLTVT.

A few counts support this clone. This chain connects TRBV7-8 to TRBJ2-1; a weak D match, TRBD2 (5 bases). CDR1 is SGHVS, CDR2 FQNEAQ, per germline. The CDR3 is made up of 13 amino acids. V gave up 4 bases and J gave up 10 bases, with 14 bases separating them. DNA of the CDR3: TGTGCCAGCAGCTCCAGTCCCGGCGGGGAGCAGTTCTTC. This encodes CASSSSPGGEQFF.

This clone was counted only a few times. The chain has TRBV29-1 and TRBJ2-2; D is possibly TRBD2 (6 bases). V was clipped by 2 bases and J by 4 bases, with 14 bases between them. Germline CDR1 and CDR2: SQVTM and ANQGSEA. CDR3 length equals 15 residues. The chain's CDR3 is CSVEFFGSGTGELFF. The CDR3 DNA follows: TGCAGCGTTGAATTCTTCGGGAGCGGCACCGGGGAGCTGTTTTTT.

The chain combines TRBV7-9 with TRBJ2-7, with TRBD1 matching over 12 bases. V shed 6 bases, J shed 6 bases, and the junction held 9 bases outside the gene matches. The CDR3 contains 15 residues. The germline V gene has CDR1 SEHNR and CDR2 FQNEAQ (reference sequence). CDR3 protein: CASSPTGTGGAEQYF. CDR3 in DNA: TGTGCCAGCAGTCCAACCGGGACAGGGGGCGCCGAGCAGTACTTC.

The rearrangement joins TRBV27 to TRBJ2-1; maybe TRBD2 (5 bases). The germline V gene has CDR1 MNHEY and CDR2 SMNVEV (reference sequence). Trimming left V 1 base short and J 4 bases short, with 11 bases between. This CDR3 is built from 15 residues. CDR3 nucleotides: TGTGCCAGCAGTTTATTCTCCGGACTGTACAATGAGCAGTTCTTC. Protein: CASSLFSGLYNEQFF.

This chain joins TRBV9 and TRBJ2-3; D perhaps matches TRBD2 (6 bases). The CDR3 is 15 amino acids. V lost 4 bases and J 0 bases, leaving 12 bases between the germline ends. Per germline, CDR1 SGDLS and CDR2 YYNGEE. CDR3 coding DNA: TGTGCCAGCAGCCCAGCGGCGGGGAGCACAGATACGCAGTATTTT. Translated, it gives CASSPAAGSTDTQYF.

This clone was seen repeatedly, ten times or more. V and J are TRBV30 and TRBJ2-5; 7 nucleotides line up with TRBD1. The CDR3 spans 13 residues. Germline trimming cut 2 bases from V and 9 bases from J; bases unmatched to any gene: 9. Looked up from germline, CDR1 is GTSNPN and CDR2 is SVGIG (reference sequence). The CDR3 region has the DNA TGTGCCTGGAGTACACAGGGGACCTCGGCCCAGTACTTC. Translation gives CAWSTQGTSAQYF.

This clone was found many times. The V and J genes are TRBV30 and TRBJ1-6, with D perhaps matching TRBD1 (5 bases). CDR1 and CDR2 (germline): GTSNPN, SVGIG (reference sequence). The V end lost 2 bases, the J end lost 5 bases, and 10 bases lay between the germline ends. The CDR3 consists of 14 residues. CDR3 coding DNA: TGTGCCTGGAGTATCGACAGTAATAATTCACCCCTCCACTTT. Translated: CAWSIDSNNSPLHF.

The table lists this clone with a few counts. The chain couples TRBV4-1 to TRBJ2-3; 7 bases are shared with TRBD2. This CDR3 region has 14 residues. The germline CDR1 and CDR2 sequences are MGHRA and YSYEKL. The junction had 6 bases not matched to a gene; V was cut back by 2 bases and J by 7 bases. DNA for the CDR3: TGCGCCAGCAGCCAACCGGGAGGCATTTATACGCAGTATTTT. Amino acids: CASSQPGGIYTQYF.